A single sample is the source of the 23 T cell receptor beta chains below, sequenced in a study of T-cell reconstitution after alpha-beta-depleted transplantation in children (dated by TCRdb to 2016 to 2017). The method behind the library was PCR. Instrument on record: Illumina HiSeq 2500. To normalize quantification of the TCRbeta repertoire, the TCR libraries were built with molecular barcoding that relied on unique molecular identifiers. TCRdb reprocessed the public reads (quality trimming at Q25 with fastp, clone calling with MiXCR) and kept in-frame beta chains. Each CDR3 protein gets just one entry, which takes the most common genes and DNA from the rows behind it. The sample records over 100,000 distinct CDR3 sequences, roughly 7.2% of which are singletons. The ten most abundant clones make up less than 20% of the sample. The treatment or condition label on this specimen signifies: allogeneic hematopoietic cell transplantation with graft depleted of TCRalphabeta T cells and CD19 B cells.

This specimen was PBMCs, taken before TCRalphabeta/CD19-depleted stem cell transplant. These receptors were collected from a boy younger than 10 with acute lymphoblastic leukemia, due to receive a stem cell transplant.

This clonotype was counted a few times. J is TRBJ1-3 and V is TRBV20-1; D not certain. Germline loops: CDR1 DFQATT, CDR2 SNEGSKA (reference sequence). Trimming removed 0 bases from V and 8 bases from J, with 14 bases in between. The CDR3 is made up of 14 amino acids. CDR3 sequence (DNA): TGCAGTGCTAGAGATTTTACTAGCATGGACACCATATATTTT. Translating it yields CSARDFTSMDTIYF.

This clonotype was counted only a few times. V and J are TRBV6-4 and TRBJ2-3; D is unclear. The germline V and J ends were trimmed by 5 bases and 2 bases, with 11 bases remaining between them. The CDR3 totals 14 residues. Germline values: CDR1 MRHNA, CDR2 SNTAGT. CDR3 amino acids: CASSKTGVTDTQYF. The DNA for the CDR3 is TGTGCCAGCAGTAAGACGGGCGTCACAGATACGCAGTATTTT.

The rearrangement uses TRBV6-6 and TRBJ1-2; D remains ambiguous. This CDR3 contains 13 residues. Trimming stripped 2 bases from V and 6 bases from J, with 10 bases between. Germline V gene lookup returns CDR1 MNHNY and CDR2 SVGAGI (reference sequence). CDR3 bases: TGTGCCAGCAGTTACAGAGGTCGGGATGGCTACACCTTC. Translating it yields CASSYRGRDGYTF.

This clonotype was counted ten times or more. V usage is TRBV5-1 and J usage is TRBJ1-1; D might be TRBD1 (6 bases). Germline V CDR1 and CDR2: SGHRS, YFSETQ. V dropped 3 bases and J dropped 0 bases, with 15 bases sitting between them. The CDR3 is 16 residues long. CDR3 sequence (DNA): TGCGCCAGCAGCTCCGAGAGGGGGACGGTGAACACTGAAGCTTTCTTT. This sequence encodes CASSSERGTVNTEAFF.

A remark on this clonotype: One end of the junction fails to match germline, which may point to a read error. The gene calls are TRBV7-2 and TRBJ1-4; TRBD1 aligns across 7 bases. The CDR3 sequence is 15 residues long. Germline V lookup: CDR1 SGHTA, CDR2 FQGNSA. This chain's CDR3 is CASSAFTGVNKKLFF. CDR3 coding DNA: TGTGCCAGCAGCGCGTTCACAGGGGTTAATAAAAAACTGTTTTTT.

This clonotype was recorded many times. The rearrangement uses TRBV20-1 and TRBJ2-7; TRBD2 matches at 7 bases. This CDR3 contains 14 residues. V lost 7 bases and J lost 9; bases outside the gene matches: 18. Germline V CDR1 and CDR2: DFQATT, SNEGSKA (reference sequence). This CDR3 is CSVDVSGRLRGQYF. CDR3 in DNA: TGCAGTGTCGACGTTAGCGGGCGTCTACGAGGGCAGTACTTC.

This clonotype appeared many times. The chain couples TRBV12-3 or TRBV12-4 to TRBJ2-3; D unclear. V lost 4 bases, J lost 1 base, and 6 bases lay in between. CDR3 length: 13 residues. In DNA, the CDR3 is TGTGCCAGCAGTTCCTCACGCACAGATACGCAGTATTTT. This sequence encodes CASSSSRTDTQYF.

This clonotype was recorded at least ten times. The chain links TRBV29-1 to TRBJ2-5; D is perhaps TRBD1 or TRBD2 (5 bases each). Trimming cost V 7 bases and J 2 bases, with 11 bases left between them. The CDR3 is made up of 12 amino acids. Looked up from germline, CDR1 is SQVTM and CDR2 is ANQGSEA. CDR3 sequence (DNA): TGCAGCGGGGGACGGGCGCAAGAGACCCAGTACTTC. Amino acid sequence: CSGGRAQETQYF.

This clonotype was observed at least ten times. The gene calls are TRBV25-1 and TRBJ2-7, with no clear D. The CDR3 extends over 11 amino acids. Germline values: CDR1 MGHDK, CDR2 SYGVNS. V lost 5 bases and J 7 bases, leaving 9 bases between the germline ends. This CDR3 is CASSPGAEQYF. The CDR3 region has the DNA TGTGCCAGCAGTCCAGGCGCGGAGCAGTACTTC.

The J gene is TRBJ1-1, the V gene TRBV19; D might be TRBD1 (5 bases). The germline CDR1 and CDR2 sequences are LNHDA and SQIVND (reference sequence). The CDR3 runs to 18 residues. V was pared by 5 bases and J by 0 bases, with 22 bases between. The CDR3 loop is CASSPGTRAGIMNTEAFF. The DNA of the CDR3 is TGTGCCAGTAGTCCGGGAACGAGGGCAGGGATCATGAACACTGAAGCTTTCTTT.

Only a few counts were recorded for this clonotype. This sequence joins TRBV9 and TRBJ2-1; 9 positions agree with TRBD2. The V segment lost 1 base and the J segment 6 bases; nucleotides outside the gene matches: 11. CDR1 SGDLS and CDR2 YYNGEE come from the germline V gene. The CDR3 loop spans 17 amino acids. CDR3 protein: CASSVWSSGGPPNEQFF. The CDR3 nucleotides are TGTGCCAGCAGCGTATGGAGTAGCGGGGGCCCCCCCAATGAGCAGTTCTTC.

As concerns this clonotype: A much larger clone differs by one base, so this may be a read error. This chain joins TRBV5-1 and TRBJ2-7, with D tentatively TRBD1 or TRBD2 (5 bases each). Trimming stripped 3 bases from V and 1 base from J, with 11 bases between. From germline, CDR1 is SGHRS and CDR2 YFSETQ. This CDR3 has 14 amino acids. This chain's CDR3 is CASSSGTASYEQYF. In nucleotides, the CDR3 is TGCGCCAGCAGCTCCGGGACGGCGTCCTACGAGCAGTACTTC.

There are a few counts of this clonotype. The rearrangement joins TRBV14 to TRBJ1-1; tentatively, D is TRBD1 (6 bases). The V gene's germline CDR1 is SGHDN and CDR2 FVKESK. Deletions cut 2 bases from V and 5 bases from J, with 15 bases between. CDR3 length: 15 residues. Here the CDR3 reads CASSQLRGAKTEAFF. The CDR3 DNA reads TGTGCCAGCAGCCAACTAAGGGGGGCTAAGACTGAAGCTTTCTTT.

This clonotype has a handful of counts. The J gene is TRBJ1-2, the V gene TRBV28; TRBD1 matches 7 bases. CDR1 MDHEN and CDR2 SYDVKM come from the germline V gene. The ends lost 2 bases at V and 3 bases at J; junction bases unmatched: 12. The CDR3 is 17 residues long. DNA for the CDR3: TGTGCCAGCAGTTTACCTCCTGGGGAGGGGGCCCACTATGGCTACACCTTC. It codes for CASSLPPGEGAHYGYTF.

CDR3 residues: CASSPSGQLPYGYTF. The CDR3 bases are TGTGCCAGCAGTCCCTCGGGACAGCTTCCTTATGGCTACACCTTC. The J gene is TRBJ1-2, the V gene TRBV6-5, with 7 bases that match TRBD1. From germline, CDR1 is MNHEY and CDR2 SVGAGI. The CDR3 length is 15 residues. With V trimmed by 5 bases and J by 5 bases, 11 bases remained unmatched.

This clonotype was counted many times. V and J are TRBV28 and TRBJ2-1, with TRBD2 as a possible D gene (6 bases). CDR3 length: 15 amino acids. V dropped 6 bases and J dropped 7 bases, with 19 bases sitting between them. Germline V CDR1 and CDR2: MDHEN, SYDVKM. The CDR3 region is CASSLISDGGNEQFF. CDR3 in DNA: TGTGCCAGCAGCCTGATCTCTGACGGAGGGAATGAGCAGTTCTTC. The full variable domain, in which reference TRBV28 and TRBJ2-1 provide the parts outside the CDR3, is DVKVTQSSRYLVKRTGEKVFLECVQDMDHENMFWYRQDPGLGLRLIYFSYDVKMKEKGDIPEGYSVSREKKERFSLILESASTNQTSMYLCASSLISDGGNEQFFGPGTRLTVL.

V gene TRBV9 combines with J gene TRBJ1-3; 7 nucleotides line up with TRBD1. CDR1 is SGDLS and CDR2 is YYNGEE in the germline V gene. The CDR3 spans 17 residues. Trimming at V came to 2 bases and at J to 0 bases, leaving 8 bases not matched to a gene. The CDR3 spells CASSVDSRGRSGNTIYF. As DNA, the CDR3 is TGTGCCAGCAGCGTTGATTCGAGGGGGCGCTCTGGAAACACCATATATTTT.

The sample holds a few counts of this clonotype. The rearrangement links TRBV6-2 or TRBV6-3 to TRBJ2-1; 12 bases line up with TRBD2. The V segment lost 4 bases and the J segment 8 bases; nucleotides outside the gene matches: 15. This CDR3 contains 18 residues. Germline lookup yields CDR1 MNHEY and CDR2 SVGEGT. CDR3 DNA: TGTGCCAGCAGTTCCCCTCGGCTAGCGGGGGGGCCTATCCATGAGCAGTTCTTC. Translation: CASSSPRLAGGPIHEQFF.

The sample holds many counts of this clonotype. The CDR3 is CASSPRGASNTEAFF. CDR3 in DNA: TGTGCCAGCAGTCCCCGTGGAGCTTCGAACACTGAAGCTTTCTTT. The chain combines TRBV28 with TRBJ1-1; D is unresolved. The CDR3 has 15 residues. V shed 5 bases and J shed 1 base, with 14 bases lying between them. Germline CDR1 and CDR2: MDHEN and SYDVKM.

This clonotype was counted between two and nine times. The CDR3: CASSLQGILWGGYTF. The CDR3 coding sequence is TGTGCCAGCAGTCTACAGGGAATTCTTTGGGGTGGCTACACCTTC. The V gene is TRBV12-3 or TRBV12-4, the J gene TRBJ1-2, with TRBD1 as a possible D gene (6 bases). CDR3 length equals 15 residues. Trimming removed 5 bases from V and 7 bases from J, with 20 bases in between.

This clonotype appeared many times. The V gene is TRBV12-3 or TRBV12-4, the J gene TRBJ1-3; D unclear. The CDR3 length is 14 residues. Trimming stripped 7 bases from V and 1 base from J, with 11 bases between. The CDR3 region has the DNA TGTGCCAGCATCCCTGACGAGTCTGGAAACACCATATATTTT. Protein: CASIPDESGNTIYF.

This clonotype was observed at least ten times. The V call is TRBV29-1, the J call TRBJ2-1; 10 bases match TRBD2. The ends lost 3 bases at V and 8 bases at J; junction bases unmatched: 7. The CDR3 is 14 amino acids. Germline CDR1 is SQVTM and CDR2 is ANQGSEA. The CDR3 spells CSVDTSGVIDEQFF. CDR3 nucleotide sequence: TGCAGCGTTGACACTAGCGGGGTCATCGATGAGCAGTTCTTC.

This clonotype was counted many times. At one boundary the junction diverges from the germline segment, which might be a read error. The V and J genes are TRBV2 and TRBJ2-2, with D maybe TRBD1 (6 bases). The length of the CDR3 is 18 residues. Germline-derived CDR1 and CDR2 are SNHLY and FYNNEI. The CDR3 DNA is TGTGCCCGCAGGGGTAGGGACATCACCCTTTTCGACACCGGGGAGCTGTTTTTT. Its translation: CARRGRDITLFDTGELFF.